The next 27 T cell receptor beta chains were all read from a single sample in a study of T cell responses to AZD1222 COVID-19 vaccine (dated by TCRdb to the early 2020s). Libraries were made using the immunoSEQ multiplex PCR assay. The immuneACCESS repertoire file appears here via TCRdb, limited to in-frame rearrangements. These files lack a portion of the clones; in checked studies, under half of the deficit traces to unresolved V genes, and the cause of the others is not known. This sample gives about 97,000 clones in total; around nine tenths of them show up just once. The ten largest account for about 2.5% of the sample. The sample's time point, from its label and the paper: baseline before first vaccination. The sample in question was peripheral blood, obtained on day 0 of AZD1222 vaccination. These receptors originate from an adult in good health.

The CDR3 region is CATSSGRKAFF. CDR3 DNA: TGTGCCACCAGCAGCGGACGTAAAGCTTTCTTT. The chain has TRBV15 and TRBJ1-1; D not resolved. This CDR3 is built from 11 residues. V was cut by 3 bases and J by 9 bases, with 8 bases left in between. From germline, CDR1 is LNHNV and CDR2 YYDKDF (reference sequence).

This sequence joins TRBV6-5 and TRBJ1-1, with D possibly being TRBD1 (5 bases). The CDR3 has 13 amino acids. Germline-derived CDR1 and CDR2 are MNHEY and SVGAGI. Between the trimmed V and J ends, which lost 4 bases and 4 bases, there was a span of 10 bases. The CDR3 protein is CASSLKRGTEAFF. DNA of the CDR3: TGTGCCAGCAGTTTGAAGAGGGGCACTGAAGCTTTCTTT.

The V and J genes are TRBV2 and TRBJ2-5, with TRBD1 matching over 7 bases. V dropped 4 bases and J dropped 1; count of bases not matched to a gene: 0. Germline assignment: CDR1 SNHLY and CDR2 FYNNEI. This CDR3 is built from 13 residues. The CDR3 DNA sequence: TGTGCCAGCAGTGGGGACAGCCAAGAGACCCAGTACTTC. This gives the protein CASSGDSQETQYF.

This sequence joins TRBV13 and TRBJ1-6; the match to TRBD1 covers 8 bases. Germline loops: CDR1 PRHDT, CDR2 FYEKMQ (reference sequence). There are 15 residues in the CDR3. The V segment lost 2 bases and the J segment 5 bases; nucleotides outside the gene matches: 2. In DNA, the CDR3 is TGTGCCAGCAGCTTAAGGACAGGGAATAATTCACCCCTCCACTTT. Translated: CASSLRTGNNSPLHF.

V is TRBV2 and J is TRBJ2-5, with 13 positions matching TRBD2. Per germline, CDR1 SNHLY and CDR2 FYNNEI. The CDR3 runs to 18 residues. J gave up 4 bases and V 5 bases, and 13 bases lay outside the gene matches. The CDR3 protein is CASSLGLAGEHGRETQYF. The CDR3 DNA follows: TGTGCCAGCAGTCTAGGACTAGCGGGGGAGCACGGTAGAGAGACCCAGTACTTC.

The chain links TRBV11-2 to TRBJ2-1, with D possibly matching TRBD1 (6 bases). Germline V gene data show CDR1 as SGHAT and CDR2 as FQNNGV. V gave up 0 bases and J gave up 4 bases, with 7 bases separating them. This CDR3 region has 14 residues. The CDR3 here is CASSLEDSYNEQFF. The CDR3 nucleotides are TGTGCCAGCAGCTTAGAGGACAGTTACAATGAGCAGTTCTTC.

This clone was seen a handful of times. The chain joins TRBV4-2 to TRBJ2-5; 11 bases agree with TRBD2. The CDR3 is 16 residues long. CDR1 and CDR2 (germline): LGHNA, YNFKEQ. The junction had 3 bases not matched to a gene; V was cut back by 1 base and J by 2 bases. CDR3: CASSQAIAGGQETQYF. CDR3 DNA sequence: TGTGCCAGCAGCCAAGCGATAGCGGGGGGGCAAGAGACCCAGTACTTC.

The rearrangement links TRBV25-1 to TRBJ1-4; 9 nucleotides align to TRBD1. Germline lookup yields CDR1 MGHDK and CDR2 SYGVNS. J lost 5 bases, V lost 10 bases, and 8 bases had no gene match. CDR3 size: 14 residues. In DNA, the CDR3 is TGTGCCACCCGCGGGGGACAGGGAAATGAAAAACTGTTTTTT. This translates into CATRGGQGNEKLFF.

The CDR3 nucleotides are TGTGCCAGCGCAATAGGGATGAACACTGAAGCTTTCTTT. It codes for CASAIGMNTEAFF. The chain employs TRBV7-9 and TRBJ1-1; D not resolved. This CDR3 spans 13 amino acids. Germline values: CDR1 SEHNR, CDR2 FQNEAQ (reference sequence). Deletions cut 8 bases from V and 0 bases from J, with 10 bases between.

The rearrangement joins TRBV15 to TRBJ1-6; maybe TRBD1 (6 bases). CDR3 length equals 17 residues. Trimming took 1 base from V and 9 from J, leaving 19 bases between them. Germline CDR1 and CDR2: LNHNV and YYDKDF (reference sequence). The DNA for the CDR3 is TGTGCCACCAGCAGAGTTGAAGGGACAATTTCCAGTTCACCCCTCCACTTT. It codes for CATSRVEGTISSSPLHF.

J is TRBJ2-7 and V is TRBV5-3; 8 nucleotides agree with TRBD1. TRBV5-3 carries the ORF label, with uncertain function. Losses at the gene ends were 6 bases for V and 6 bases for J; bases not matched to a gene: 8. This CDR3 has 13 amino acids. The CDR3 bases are TGTGCCAGAACCGGGACAGGAACCCGCGAGCAGTACTTC. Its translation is CARTGTGTREQYF.

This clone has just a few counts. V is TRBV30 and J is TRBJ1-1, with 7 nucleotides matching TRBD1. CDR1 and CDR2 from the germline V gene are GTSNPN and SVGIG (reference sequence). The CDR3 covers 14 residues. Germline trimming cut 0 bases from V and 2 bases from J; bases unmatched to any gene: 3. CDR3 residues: CAWSVTGANTEAFF. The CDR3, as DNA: TGTGCCTGGAGTGTAACAGGGGCCAACACTGAAGCTTTCTTT. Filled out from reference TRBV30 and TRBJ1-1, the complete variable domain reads SQTIHQWPATLVQPVGSPLSLECTVEGTSNPNLYWYRQAAGRGLQLLFYSVGIGQISSEVPQNLSASRPQDRQFILSSKKLLLSDSGFYLCAWSVTGANTEAFFGQGTRLTVV.

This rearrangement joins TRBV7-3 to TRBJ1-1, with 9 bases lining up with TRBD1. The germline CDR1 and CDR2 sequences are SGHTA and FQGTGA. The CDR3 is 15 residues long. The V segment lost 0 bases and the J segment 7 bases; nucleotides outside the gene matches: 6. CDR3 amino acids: CASSLTGQGRNEAFF. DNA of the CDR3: TGTGCCAGCAGCTTAACGGGACAGGGAAGGAATGAAGCTTTCTTT.

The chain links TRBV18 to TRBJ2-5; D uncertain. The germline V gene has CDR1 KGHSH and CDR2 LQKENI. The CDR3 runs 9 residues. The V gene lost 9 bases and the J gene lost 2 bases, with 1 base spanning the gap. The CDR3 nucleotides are TGTGCCAGTCAAGAGACCCAGTACTTC. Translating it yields CASQETQYF.

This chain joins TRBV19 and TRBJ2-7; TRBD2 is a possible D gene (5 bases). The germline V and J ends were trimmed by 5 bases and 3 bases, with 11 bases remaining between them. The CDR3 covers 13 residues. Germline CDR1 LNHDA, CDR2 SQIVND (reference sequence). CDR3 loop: CASSFGRDYEQYF. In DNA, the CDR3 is TGTGCCAGTAGTTTCGGACGGGACTACGAGCAGTACTTC.

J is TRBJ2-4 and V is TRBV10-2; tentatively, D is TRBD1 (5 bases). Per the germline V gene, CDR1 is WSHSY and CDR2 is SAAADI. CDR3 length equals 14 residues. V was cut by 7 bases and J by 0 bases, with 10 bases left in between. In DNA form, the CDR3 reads TGCGCCAGCACCTCGACAGAAGCCAAAAACATTCAGTACTTC. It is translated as CASTSTEAKNIQYF.

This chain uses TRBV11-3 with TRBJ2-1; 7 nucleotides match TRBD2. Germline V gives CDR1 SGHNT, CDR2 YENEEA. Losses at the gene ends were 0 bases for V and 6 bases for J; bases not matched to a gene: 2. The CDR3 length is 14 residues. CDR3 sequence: CASSLEAGLNEQFF. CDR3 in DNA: TGTGCCAGCAGCTTAGAAGCGGGACTCAATGAGCAGTTCTTC.

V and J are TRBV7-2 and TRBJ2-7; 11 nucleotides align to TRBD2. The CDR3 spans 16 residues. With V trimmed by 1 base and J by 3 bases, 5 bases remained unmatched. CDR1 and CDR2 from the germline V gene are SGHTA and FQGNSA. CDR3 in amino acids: CASSLEAGTSGYEQYF. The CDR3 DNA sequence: TGTGCCAGCAGCTTAGAGGCCGGGACTAGCGGCTACGAGCAGTACTTC.

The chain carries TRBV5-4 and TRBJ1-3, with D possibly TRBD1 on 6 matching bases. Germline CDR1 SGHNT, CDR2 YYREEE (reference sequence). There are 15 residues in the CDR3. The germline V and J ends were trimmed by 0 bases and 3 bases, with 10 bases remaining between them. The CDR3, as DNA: TGTGCCAGCAGCTTGGGGGGGGCTAGTGGAAACACCATATATTTT. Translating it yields CASSLGGASGNTIYF.

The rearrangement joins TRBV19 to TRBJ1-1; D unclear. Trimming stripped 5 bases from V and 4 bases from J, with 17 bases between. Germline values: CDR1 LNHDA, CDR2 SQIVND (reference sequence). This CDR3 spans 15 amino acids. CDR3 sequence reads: CASSETRPRGTEAFF. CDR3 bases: TGTGCCAGTAGTGAGACGCGGCCTCGGGGCACTGAAGCTTTCTTT.

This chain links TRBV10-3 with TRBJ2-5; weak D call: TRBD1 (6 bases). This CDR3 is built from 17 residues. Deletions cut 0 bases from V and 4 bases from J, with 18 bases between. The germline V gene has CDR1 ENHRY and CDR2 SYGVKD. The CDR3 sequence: CAISESPGGFQSETQYF. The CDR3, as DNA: TGTGCCATCAGTGAGTCTCCTGGGGGCTTCCAGTCAGAGACCCAGTACTTC.

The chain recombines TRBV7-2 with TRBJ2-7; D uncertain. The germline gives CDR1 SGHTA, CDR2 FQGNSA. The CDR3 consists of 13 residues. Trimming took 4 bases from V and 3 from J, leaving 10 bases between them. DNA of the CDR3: TGTGCCAGCAGCTCAGGTCTTTACTACGAGCAGTACTTC. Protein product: CASSSGLYYEQYF.

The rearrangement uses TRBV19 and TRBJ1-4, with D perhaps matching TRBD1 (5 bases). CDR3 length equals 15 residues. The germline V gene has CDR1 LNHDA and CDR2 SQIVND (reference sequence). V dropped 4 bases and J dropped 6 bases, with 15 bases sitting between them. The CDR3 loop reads CASSNSGPVYEKLFF. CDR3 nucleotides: TGTGCCAGTAGTAACTCAGGGCCCGTATATGAAAAACTGTTTTTT.

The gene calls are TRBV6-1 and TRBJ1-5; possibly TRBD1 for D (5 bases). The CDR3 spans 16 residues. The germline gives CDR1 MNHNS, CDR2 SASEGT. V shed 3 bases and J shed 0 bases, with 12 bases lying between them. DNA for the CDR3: TGTGCCAGCAGTGAGGGGATGGGGGTTAGCAATCAGCCCCAGCATTTT. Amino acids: CASSEGMGVSNQPQHF.

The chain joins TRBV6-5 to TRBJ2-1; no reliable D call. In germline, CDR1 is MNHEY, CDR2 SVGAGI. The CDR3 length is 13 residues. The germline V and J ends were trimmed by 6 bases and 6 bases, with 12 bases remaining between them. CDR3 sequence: CASRNDLRNEQFF. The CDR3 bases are TGTGCCAGCAGGAATGACCTCCGCAATGAGCAGTTCTTC.

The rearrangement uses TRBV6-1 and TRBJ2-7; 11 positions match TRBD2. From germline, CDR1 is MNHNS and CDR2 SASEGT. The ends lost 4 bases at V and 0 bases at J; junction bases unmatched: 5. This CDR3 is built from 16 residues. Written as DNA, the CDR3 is TGTGCCAGCAGTGGGCTAGCGGGGGGTTTCTCCTACGAGCAGTACTTC. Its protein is CASSGLAGGFSYEQYF.

Written as DNA, the CDR3 is TGTGCCAGCAGTCGACTAGCTGTAGGCGCCGAGCAGTACTTC. It specifies CASSRLAVGAEQYF. This chain joins TRBV6-6 and TRBJ2-7; 7 nucleotides match TRBD2. Trimming took 5 bases from V and 6 from J; bases not matched to a gene: 10. This CDR3 contains 14 residues. The germline V gene encodes CDR1 MNHNY and CDR2 SVGAGI (reference sequence).